Reported below is one T cell receptor beta chain. Its antigen is unidentified. The sample comes from a study of cytomegalovirus exposure and HLA in healthy donors. Study results and limitations: Accounts indicate the classifier identified cytomegalovirus status with strong specificity and sensitivity.

From germline, CDR1 is SSHAT and CDR2 FNYEAQ (reference sequence). The CDR3 is made up of 15 amino acids. V shed 5 bases and J shed 5 bases, with 16 bases lying between them. In the PCR, 60 Vbeta and 13 Jbeta primers were used. The method was immunoSEQ multiplex PCR; TCRdb's version includes in-frame clones alone and lacks a portion of them. The repertoire includes about 160,000 clones, 65% to 80% of them detected once, and about 2.6% sits in the top ten. Sequencing was done on a sample of PBMCs. V gene TRBV7-7 combines with J gene TRBJ2-1; perhaps TRBD2 as D (5 bases). The TCR originated in a woman in her thirties or forties in good health and CMV-seropositive. The CDR3 nucleotides read TGTGCCAGCAGCCCCGACGTAGGACTCAACAATGAGCAGTTCTTC. Its translation is CASSPDVGLNNEQFF.